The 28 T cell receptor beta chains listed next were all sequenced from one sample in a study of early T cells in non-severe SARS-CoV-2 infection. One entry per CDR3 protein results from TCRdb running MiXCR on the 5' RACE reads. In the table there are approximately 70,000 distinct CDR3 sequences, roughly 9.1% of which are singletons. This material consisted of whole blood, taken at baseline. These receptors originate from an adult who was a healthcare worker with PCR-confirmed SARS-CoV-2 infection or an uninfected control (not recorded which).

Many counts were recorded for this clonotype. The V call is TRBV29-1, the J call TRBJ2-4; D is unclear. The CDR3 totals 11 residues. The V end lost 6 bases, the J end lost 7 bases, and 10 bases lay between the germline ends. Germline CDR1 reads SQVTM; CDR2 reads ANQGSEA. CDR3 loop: CSVVLANIQYF. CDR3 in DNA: TGCAGCGTGGTCCTGGCGAACATTCAGTACTTC.

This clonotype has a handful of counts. CDR3 nucleotide sequence: TGTGCCAGCAGTGATTGGACAGGGAATCGTCCTTTCTATGGCTACACCTTC. This gives the protein CASSDWTGNRPFYGYTF. This sequence joins TRBV2 and TRBJ1-2; TRBD1 agrees at 8 bases. The CDR3 runs to 17 residues. Per the germline V gene, CDR1 is SNHLY and CDR2 is FYNNEI. Germline trimming cut 3 bases from V and 4 bases from J; bases unmatched to any gene: 13.

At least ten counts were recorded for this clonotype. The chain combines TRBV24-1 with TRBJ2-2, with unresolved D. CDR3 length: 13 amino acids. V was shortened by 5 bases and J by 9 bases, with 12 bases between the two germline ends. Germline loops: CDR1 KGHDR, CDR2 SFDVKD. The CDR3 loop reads CATSVAQARELFF. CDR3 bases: TGTGCCACCAGTGTAGCCCAGGCCAGGGAGCTGTTTTTT.

CDR3 sequence reads: CASSLGALGYEQYF. The DNA for the CDR3 is TGCGCCAGCAGCTTGGGAGCATTAGGGTACGAGCAGTACTTC. The V call is TRBV5-1, the J call TRBJ2-7; D is unclear. Trimming removed 0 bases at V and 4 bases at J, with 11 bases between. Germline V gene data show CDR1 as SGHRS and CDR2 as YFSETQ. CDR3 length: 14 amino acids.

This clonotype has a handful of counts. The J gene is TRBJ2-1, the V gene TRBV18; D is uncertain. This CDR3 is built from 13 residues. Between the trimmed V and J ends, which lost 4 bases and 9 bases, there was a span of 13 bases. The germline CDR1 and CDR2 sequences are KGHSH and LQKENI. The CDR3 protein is CASSLQPEFEQFF. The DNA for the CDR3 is TGTGCCAGCTCACTTCAGCCTGAGTTTGAGCAGTTCTTC.

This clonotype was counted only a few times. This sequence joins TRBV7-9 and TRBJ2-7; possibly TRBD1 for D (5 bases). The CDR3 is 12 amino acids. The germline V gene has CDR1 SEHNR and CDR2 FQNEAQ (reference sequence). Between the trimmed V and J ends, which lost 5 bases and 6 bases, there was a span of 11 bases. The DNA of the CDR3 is TGTGCCAGCAGCCAGGGCCCCCTCGAGCAGTACTTC. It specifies CASSQGPLEQYF.

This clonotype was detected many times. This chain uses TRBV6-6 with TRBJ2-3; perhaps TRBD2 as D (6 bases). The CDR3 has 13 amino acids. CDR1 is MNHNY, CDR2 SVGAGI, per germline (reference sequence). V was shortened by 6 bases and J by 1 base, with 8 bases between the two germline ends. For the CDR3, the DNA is TGTGCCAGCAGCTGGGGGGGCACAGATACGCAGTATTTT. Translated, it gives CASSWGGTDTQYF.

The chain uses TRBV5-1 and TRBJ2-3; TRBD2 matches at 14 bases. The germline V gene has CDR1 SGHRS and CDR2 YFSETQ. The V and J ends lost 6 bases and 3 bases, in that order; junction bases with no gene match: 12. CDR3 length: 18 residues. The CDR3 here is CASKPTSGGASVTDTQYF. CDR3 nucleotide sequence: TGCGCCAGCAAACCGACTAGCGGGGGGGCGAGTGTAACAGATACGCAGTATTTT.

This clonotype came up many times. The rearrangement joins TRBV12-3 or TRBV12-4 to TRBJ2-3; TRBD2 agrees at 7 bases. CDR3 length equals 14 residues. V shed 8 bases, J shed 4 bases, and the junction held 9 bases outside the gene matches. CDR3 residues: CASDGGGGSDTQYF. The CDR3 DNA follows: TGTGCCAGCGACGGCGGCGGGGGATCAGATACGCAGTATTTT.

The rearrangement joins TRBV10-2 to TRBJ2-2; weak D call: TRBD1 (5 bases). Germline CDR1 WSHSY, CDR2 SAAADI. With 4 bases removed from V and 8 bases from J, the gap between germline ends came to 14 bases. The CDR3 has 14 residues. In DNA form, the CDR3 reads TGCGCCAGCAGTGTCGTCGTGAACAGGGGGGAGCTGTTTTTT. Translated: CASSVVVNRGELFF.

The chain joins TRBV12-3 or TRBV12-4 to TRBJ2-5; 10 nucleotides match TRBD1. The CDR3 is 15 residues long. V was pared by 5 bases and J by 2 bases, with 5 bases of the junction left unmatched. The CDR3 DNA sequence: TGTGCCAGCAGTGACGTGGGACAGGGGCAAGAGACCCAGTACTTC. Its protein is CASSDVGQGQETQYF.

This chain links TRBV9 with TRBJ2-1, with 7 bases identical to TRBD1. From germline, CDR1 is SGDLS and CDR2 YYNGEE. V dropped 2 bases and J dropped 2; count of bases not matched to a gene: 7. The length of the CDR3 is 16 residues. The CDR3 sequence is CASSVWVGTAYNEQFF. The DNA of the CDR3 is TGTGCCAGCAGCGTGTGGGTCGGGACAGCCTACAATGAGCAGTTCTTC.

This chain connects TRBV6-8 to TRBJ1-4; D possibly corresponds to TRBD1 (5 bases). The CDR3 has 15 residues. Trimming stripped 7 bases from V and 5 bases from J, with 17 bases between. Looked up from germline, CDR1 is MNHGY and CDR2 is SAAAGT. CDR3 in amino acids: CASTNDGTVNEKLFF. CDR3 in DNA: TGTGCCAGCACCAACGATGGGACTGTAAATGAAAAACTGTTTTTT.

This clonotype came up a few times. The chain's CDR3 is CSAKTGTGSNEQYF. The DNA of the CDR3 is TGCAGTGCGAAGACCGGGACAGGGAGTAACGAGCAGTACTTC. The genes are TRBV20-1 and TRBJ2-7; 9 positions agree with TRBD1. V lost 6 bases, J lost 5 bases, and 11 bases stayed unmatched. The germline gives CDR1 DFQATT, CDR2 SNEGSKA (reference sequence). The CDR3 has 14 residues.

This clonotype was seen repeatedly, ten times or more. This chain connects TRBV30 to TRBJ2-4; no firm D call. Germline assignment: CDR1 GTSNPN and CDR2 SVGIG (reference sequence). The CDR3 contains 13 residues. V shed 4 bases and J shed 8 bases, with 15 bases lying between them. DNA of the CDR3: TGTGCCTGGACTAGAGGCAATTCAGACATTCAGTACTTC. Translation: CAWTRGNSDIQYF.

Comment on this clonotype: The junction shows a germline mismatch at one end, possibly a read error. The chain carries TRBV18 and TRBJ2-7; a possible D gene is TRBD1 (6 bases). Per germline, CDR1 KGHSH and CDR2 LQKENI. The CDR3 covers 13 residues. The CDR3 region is CVSSPSGVDEQYF. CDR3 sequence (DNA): TGTGTCAGCTCCCCGTCAGGGGTGGACGAGCAGTACTTC.

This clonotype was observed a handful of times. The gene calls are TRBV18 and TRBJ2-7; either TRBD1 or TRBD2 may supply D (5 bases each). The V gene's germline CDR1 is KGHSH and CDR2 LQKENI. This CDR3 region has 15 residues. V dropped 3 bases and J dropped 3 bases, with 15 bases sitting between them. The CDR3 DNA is TGTGCCAGCTCACCGGCCGGGACCCCAGGCTACGAGCAGTACTTC. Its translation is CASSPAGTPGYEQYF.

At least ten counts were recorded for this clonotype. CDR3: CASSFDRGSNQPQHF. For the CDR3, the DNA is TGTGCCAGCAGCTTCGACAGGGGGAGCAATCAGCCCCAGCATTTT. V gene TRBV11-2 combines with J gene TRBJ1-5; 9 bases fit TRBD1. V dropped 3 bases and J dropped 1; count of bases not matched to a gene: 1. Germline CDR1 SGHAT, CDR2 FQNNGV. The CDR3 runs to 15 residues.

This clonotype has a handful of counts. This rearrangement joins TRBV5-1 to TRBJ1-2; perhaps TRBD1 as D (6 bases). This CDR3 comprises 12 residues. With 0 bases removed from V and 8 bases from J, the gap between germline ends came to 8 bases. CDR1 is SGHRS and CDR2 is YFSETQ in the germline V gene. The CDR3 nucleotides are TGCGCCAGCAGCTTGGGCAGGGGAGGCTACACCTTC. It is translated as CASSLGRGGYTF. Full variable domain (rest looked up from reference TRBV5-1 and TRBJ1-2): KAGVTQTPRYLIKTRGQQVTLSCSPISGHRSVSWYQQTPGQGLQFLFEYFSETQRNKGNFPGRFSGRQFSNSRSEMNVSTLELGDSALYLCASSLGRGGYTFGSGTRLTVV.

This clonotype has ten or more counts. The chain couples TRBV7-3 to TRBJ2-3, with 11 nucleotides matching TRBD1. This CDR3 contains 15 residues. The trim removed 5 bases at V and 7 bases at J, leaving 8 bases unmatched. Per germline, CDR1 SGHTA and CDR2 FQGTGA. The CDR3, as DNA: TGTGCCAGCAGCCCCGGGACAGGGGGTGGAAATACGCAGTATTTT. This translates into CASSPGTGGGNTQYF.

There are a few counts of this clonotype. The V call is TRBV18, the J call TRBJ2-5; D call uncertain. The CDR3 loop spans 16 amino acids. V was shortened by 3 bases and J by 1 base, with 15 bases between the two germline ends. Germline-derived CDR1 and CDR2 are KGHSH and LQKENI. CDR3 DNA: TGTGCCAGCTCACCTACGGTTGGCCTGTCCCAAGAGACCCAGTACTTC. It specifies CASSPTVGLSQETQYF.

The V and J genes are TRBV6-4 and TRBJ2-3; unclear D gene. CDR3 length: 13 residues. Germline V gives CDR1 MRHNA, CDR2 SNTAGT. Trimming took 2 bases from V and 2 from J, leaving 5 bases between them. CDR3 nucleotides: TGTGCCAGCAGTGACGAGGCCACAGATACGCAGTATTTT. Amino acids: CASSDEATDTQYF.

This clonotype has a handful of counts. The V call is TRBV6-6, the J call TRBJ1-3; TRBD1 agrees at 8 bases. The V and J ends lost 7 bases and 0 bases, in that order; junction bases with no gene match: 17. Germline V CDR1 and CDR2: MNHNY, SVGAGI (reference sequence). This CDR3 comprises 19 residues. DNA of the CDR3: TGTGCCAGCATTATATCCGGGACAGGTTCCCTCAACTCTGGAAACACCATATATTTT. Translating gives CASIISGTGSLNSGNTIYF.

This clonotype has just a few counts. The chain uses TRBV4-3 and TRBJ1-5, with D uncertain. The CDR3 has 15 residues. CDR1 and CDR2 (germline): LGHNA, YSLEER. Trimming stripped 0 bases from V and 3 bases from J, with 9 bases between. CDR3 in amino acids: CASSQDTRPNQPQHF. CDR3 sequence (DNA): TGCGCCAGCAGCCAAGACACAAGGCCCAATCAGCCCCAGCATTTT.

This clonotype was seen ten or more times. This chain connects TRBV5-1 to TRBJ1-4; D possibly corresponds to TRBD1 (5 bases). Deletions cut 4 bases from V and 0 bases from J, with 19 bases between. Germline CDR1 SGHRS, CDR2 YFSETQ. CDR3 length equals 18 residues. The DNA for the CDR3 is TGCGCCAGCAGCCCGATATCACGGGGGACCTCAACTAATGAAAAACTGTTTTTT. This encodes CASSPISRGTSTNEKLFF.

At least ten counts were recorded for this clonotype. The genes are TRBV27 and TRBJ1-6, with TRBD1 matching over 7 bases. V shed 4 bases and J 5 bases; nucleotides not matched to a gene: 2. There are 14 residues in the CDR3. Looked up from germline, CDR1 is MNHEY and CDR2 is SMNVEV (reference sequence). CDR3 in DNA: TGTGCCAGCAGTTCCGGACAGGATAATTCACCCCTCCACTTT. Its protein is CASSSGQDNSPLHF.

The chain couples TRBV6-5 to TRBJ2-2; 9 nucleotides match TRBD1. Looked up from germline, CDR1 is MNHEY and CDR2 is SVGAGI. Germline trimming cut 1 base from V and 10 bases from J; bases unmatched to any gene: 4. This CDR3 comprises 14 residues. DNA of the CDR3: TGTGCCAGCAGTTACTATACAGGGGGCGAGGAGCTGTTTTTT. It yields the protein CASSYYTGGEELFF.

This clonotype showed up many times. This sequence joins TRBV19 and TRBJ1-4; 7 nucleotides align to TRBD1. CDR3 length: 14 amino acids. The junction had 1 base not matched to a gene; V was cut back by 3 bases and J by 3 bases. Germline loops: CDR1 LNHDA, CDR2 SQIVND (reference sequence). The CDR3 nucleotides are TGTGCCAGTAGTATGGGACAGCCTAATGAAAAACTGTTTTTT. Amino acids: CASSMGQPNEKLFF.